The text below deals with one T cell receptor beta chain. No antigen is known for it. The sample belongs to a study of CD8+ T cells in alopecia areata. Study overall: Treatment comprised oral tofacitinib, 5 to 10 mg twice daily, in treated patients. Scalp area affected, as a percentage, set the severity score of treated patients. Study-level findings and limits: Scalp clonality decreased significantly with tofacitinib, and so did expanded CD8+ clones among the top 100.

Treatment of the sample: oral pan-JAK inhibitor, 5-10 mg twice daily. RNA, once extracted, was reverse transcribed into cDNA for use as the sequencing template. Sequencing was performed with immunoSEQ multiplex PCR; in TCRdb, only in-frame clones are kept and a portion is missing. The sample records over 150,000 clones, roughly 62% being singletons. The input for sequencing was CD8+ T cells sorted from blood, taken at week 24, from a patient treated with tofacitinib. The clonotype comes from a human donor with alopecia areata.

The CDR3: CSVTLGGEQYF. CDR3 nucleotides: TGCAGCGTGACCCTAGGTGGCGAGCAGTACTTC. The V call is TRBV29-1, the J call TRBJ2-7; D gene unclear. The CDR3 is 11 amino acids. The V gene lost 6 bases and the J gene lost 6 bases, with 12 bases spanning the gap. Per the germline V gene, CDR1 is SQVTM and CDR2 is ANQGSEA.